This T cell receptor beta chain was captured by sequencing in a study of T cells in Graves' hyperthyroidism and ophthalmopathy. Study-level results: Also found in blood were most expanded thyroid clonotypes above 0.001.

The CDR3 has 17 amino acids. The germline CDR1 and CDR2 sequences are MGHRA and YSYEKL. V was pared by 2 bases and J by 0 bases, with 13 bases between. TCR beta CDR3 sequences were amplified from RNA transcripts. HTBI primers were used for first-round RT-PCR of the TCR CDR3. TCRdb ran MiXCR on the multiplex PCR reads and lists one entry per CDR3 protein. The table includes fewer than 350,000 distinct CDR3 sequences, over 12% detected once. In regard to this clonotype: The antigen remains unidentified.

The material sequenced was blood. The chain couples TRBV4-1 to TRBJ1-4; D is perhaps TRBD1 (6 bases). This clonotype was obtained from a woman aged 45-65 years with Graves' hyperthyroidism that later progressed to Graves' ophthalmopathy. CDR3 DNA sequence: TGCGCCAGCAGCCAATTAAGGGGGTTTGCAACTAATGAAAAACTGTTTTTT. The encoded protein is CASSQLRGFATNEKLFF.